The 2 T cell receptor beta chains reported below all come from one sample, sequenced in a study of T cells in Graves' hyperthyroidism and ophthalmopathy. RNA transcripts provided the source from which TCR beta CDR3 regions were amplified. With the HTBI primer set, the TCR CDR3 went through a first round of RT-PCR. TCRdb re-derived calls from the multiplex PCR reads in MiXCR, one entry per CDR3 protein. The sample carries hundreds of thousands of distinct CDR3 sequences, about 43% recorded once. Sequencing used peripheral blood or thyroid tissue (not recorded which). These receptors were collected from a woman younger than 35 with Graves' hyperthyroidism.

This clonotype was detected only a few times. CDR3 nucleotides: TGTGCCAGCAGTGACCCGGGACAAGCCCTCTACGAGCAGTACTTC. This sequence encodes CASSDPGQALYEQYF. The chain recombines TRBV6-6 with TRBJ2-7, with TRBD1 as a possible D gene (6 bases). The CDR3 runs 15 residues. Germline CDR1 MNHNY, CDR2 SVGAGI (reference sequence). V was shortened by 5 bases and J by 3 bases, with 17 bases between the two germline ends.

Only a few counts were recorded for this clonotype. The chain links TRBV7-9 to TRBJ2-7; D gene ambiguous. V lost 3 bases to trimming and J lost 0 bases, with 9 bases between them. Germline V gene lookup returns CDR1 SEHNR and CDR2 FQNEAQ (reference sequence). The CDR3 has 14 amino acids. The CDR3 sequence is CASSFDIASYEQYF. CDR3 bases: TGTGCCAGCAGCTTCGACATCGCCTCCTACGAGCAGTACTTC.